This TCR beta chain was obtained from a study of PD-1 blockade in classical Hodgkin lymphoma. Time point of the sample: cycle 4 day 1 (C4D1), after five to seven weeks of nivolumab. Every patient relapsed after autologous stem cell transplantation, and brentuximab vedotin exposure varied. Repertoires were generated with immunoSEQ multiplex PCR, while TCRdb's copy carries only in-frame clones and drops some. Among about 41,000 clones, 69% were seen once, and the ten largest hold approximately 2.4%. V trimming: 5 bases; J trimming: 0 bases; junction bases outside the gene matches: 3. CDR3 size: 14 residues. Germline V gives CDR1 LGHNT, CDR2 FRNRAP.

The V call is TRBV12-5, the J call TRBJ1-2; TRBD1 matches 7 bases. This TCR was sampled from a human donor with classical Hodgkin lymphoma. Sequences were derived from peripheral blood mononuclear cells (PBMCs), sampled before the fourth cycle of nivolumab. CDR3 DNA sequence: TGTGCTAGTGGTGGGGACAGTTCTAACTATGGCTACACCTTC. It translates to CASGGDSSNYGYTF. Combining the CDR3 with reference TRBV12-5 and TRBJ1-2 gives the whole variable domain DARVTQTPRHKVTEMGQEVTMRCQPILGHNTVFWYRQTMMQGLELLAYFRNRAPLDDSGMPKDRFSAEMPDATLATLKIQPSEPRDSAVYFCASGGDSSNYGYTFGSGTRLTVV.